In this sample, the clone carrying this T cell receptor beta chain is medium-sized. Its target is unknown. A library made for alpha chains picked up this beta chain off target, so its size means little. Documented time point: sample taken at primary tumor resection. Sequencing of whole RNA from tumor, nontumor lung or frozen PBMC involved no sorting. This entry is derived from a study of spatial heterogeneity in lung cancer. Study context: Across the raw uncorrected reads, a unique TCR and UMI combination was observed, on average, more than ten times. Study outcomes and limitations: Tumor mutation count correlated with how many alpha and beta TCRs expanded intratumorally. Regional and ubiquitous nonsynonymous mutations were tracked by counts of regional and ubiquitous expanded TCRs, respectively. Coverage of tumor T cells, by estimate, reached around 7.5% for alpha chains and 13% for beta chains.

Each CDR3 protein is one row after TCRdb ran MiXCR on the 5' RACE reads. The data contain about 13,000 distinct CDR3 sequences, around 5.9% of them singletons. CDR3 length equals 11 residues. The V end lost 5 bases, the J end lost 2 bases, and 6 bases lay between the germline ends. The germline CDR1 and CDR2 sequences are SQVTM and ANQGSEA. The clonotype comes from a female donor with early-stage non-small cell lung cancer. The V call is TRBV29-1, the J call TRBJ1-2; D gene unclear. The specimen was lung tumor tissue, collected at surgery. CDR3 sequence reads: CSVQTNYGYTF. In DNA, the CDR3 is TGCAGCGTTCAGACAAACTATGGCTACACCTTC.